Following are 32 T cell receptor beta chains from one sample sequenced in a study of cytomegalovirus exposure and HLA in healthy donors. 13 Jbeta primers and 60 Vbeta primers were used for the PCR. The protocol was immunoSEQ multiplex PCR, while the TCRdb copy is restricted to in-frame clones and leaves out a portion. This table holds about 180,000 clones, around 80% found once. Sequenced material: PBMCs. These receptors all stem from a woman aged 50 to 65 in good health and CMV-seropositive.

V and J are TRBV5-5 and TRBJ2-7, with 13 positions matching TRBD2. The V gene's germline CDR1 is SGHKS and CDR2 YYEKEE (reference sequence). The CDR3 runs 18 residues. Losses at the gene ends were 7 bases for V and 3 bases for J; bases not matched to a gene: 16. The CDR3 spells CASYSRTTSGGPYYEQYF. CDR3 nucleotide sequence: TGTGCCAGCTACAGTAGGACGACTAGCGGGGGGCCTTACTACGAGCAGTACTTC. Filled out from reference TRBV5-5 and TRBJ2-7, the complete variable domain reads DAGVTQSPTHLIKTRGQQVTLRCSPISGHKSVSWYQQVLGQGPQFIFQYYEKEERGRGNFPDRFSARQFPNYSSELNVNALLLGDSALYLCASYSRTTSGGPYYEQYFGPGTRLTVT.

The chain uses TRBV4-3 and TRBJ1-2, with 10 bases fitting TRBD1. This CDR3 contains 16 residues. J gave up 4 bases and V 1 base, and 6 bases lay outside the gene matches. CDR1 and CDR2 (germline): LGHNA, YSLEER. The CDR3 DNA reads TGCGCCAGCAGCCAAGGGGGGACAGGGGCTCTCTATGGCTACACCTTC. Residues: CASSQGGTGALYGYTF.

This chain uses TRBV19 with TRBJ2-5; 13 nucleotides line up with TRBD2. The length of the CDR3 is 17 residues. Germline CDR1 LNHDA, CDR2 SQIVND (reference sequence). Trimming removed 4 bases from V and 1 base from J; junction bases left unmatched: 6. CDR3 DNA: TGTGCCAGTAGTAAACTAGCGGGAGGGAGAGGCCAAGAGACCCAGTACTTC. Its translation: CASSKLAGGRGQETQYF.

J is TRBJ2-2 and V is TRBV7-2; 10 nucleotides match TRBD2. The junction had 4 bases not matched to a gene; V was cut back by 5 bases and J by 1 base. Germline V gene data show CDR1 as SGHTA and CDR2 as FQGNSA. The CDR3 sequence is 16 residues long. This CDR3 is CASSRWTSGNTGELFF. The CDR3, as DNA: TGTGCCAGCAGCCGCTGGACTAGCGGGAACACCGGGGAGCTGTTTTTT.

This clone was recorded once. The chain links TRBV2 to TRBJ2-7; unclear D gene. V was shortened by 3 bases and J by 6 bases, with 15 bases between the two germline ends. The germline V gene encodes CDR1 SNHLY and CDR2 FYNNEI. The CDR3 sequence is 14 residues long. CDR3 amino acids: CASSDQVVRIEQYF. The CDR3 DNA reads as TGTGCCAGCAGTGATCAGGTCGTCCGTATCGAGCAGTACTTC.

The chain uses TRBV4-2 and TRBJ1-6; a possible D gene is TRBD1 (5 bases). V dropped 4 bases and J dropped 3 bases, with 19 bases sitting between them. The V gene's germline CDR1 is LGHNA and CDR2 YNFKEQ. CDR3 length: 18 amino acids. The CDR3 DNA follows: TGTGCCAGCAGCCCAGGCCCGGGGGGATCCGGCTATAATTCACCCCTCCACTTT. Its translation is CASSPGPGGSGYNSPLHF.

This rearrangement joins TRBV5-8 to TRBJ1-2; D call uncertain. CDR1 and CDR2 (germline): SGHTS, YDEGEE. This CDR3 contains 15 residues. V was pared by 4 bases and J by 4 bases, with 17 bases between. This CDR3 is CASSHGFQAGYGYTF. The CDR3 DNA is TGTGCCAGCAGCCATGGGTTTCAGGCGGGCTATGGCTACACCTTC.

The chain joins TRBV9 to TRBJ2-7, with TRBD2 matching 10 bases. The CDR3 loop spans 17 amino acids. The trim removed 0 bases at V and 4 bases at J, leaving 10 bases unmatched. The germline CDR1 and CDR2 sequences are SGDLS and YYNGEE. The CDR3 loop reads CASSVAPSSGSVYEQYF. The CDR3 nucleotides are TGTGCCAGCAGCGTAGCCCCCTCTAGCGGGAGTGTGTACGAGCAGTACTTC.

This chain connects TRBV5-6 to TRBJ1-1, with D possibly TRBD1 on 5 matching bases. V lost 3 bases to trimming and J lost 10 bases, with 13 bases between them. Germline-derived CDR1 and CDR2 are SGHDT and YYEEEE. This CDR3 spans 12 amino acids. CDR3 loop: CASSSPPTGAFF. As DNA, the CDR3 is TGTGCCAGCAGCTCCCCCCCCACAGGAGCTTTCTTT.

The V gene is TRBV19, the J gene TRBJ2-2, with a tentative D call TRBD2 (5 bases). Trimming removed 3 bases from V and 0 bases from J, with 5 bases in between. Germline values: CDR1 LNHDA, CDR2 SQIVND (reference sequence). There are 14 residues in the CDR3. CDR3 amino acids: CASSIGANTGELFF. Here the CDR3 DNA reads TGTGCCAGTAGTATCGGGGCGAACACCGGGGAGCTGTTTTTT.

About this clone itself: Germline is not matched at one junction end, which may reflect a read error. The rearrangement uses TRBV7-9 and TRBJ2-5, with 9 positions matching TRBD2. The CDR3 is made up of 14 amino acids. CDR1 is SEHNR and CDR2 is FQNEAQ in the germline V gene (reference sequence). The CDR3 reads CSSILAGVRETQYF. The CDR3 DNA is TGTTCCAGCATTTTAGCGGGAGTGCGGGAGACCCAGTACTTC.

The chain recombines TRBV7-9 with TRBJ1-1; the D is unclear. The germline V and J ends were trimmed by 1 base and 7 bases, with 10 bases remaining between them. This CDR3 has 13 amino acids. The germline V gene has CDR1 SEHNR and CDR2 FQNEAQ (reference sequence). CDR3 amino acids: CASSLGHPSEAFF. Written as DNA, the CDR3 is TGTGCCAGCAGCTTAGGACACCCAAGTGAAGCTTTCTTT.

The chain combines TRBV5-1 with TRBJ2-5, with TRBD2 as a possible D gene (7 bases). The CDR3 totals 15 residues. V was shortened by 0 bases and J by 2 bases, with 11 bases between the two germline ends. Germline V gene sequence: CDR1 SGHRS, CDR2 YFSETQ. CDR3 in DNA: TGCGCCAGCAGCTTGGGGGCGGGGGCACAAGAGACCCAGTACTTC. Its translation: CASSLGAGAQETQYF.

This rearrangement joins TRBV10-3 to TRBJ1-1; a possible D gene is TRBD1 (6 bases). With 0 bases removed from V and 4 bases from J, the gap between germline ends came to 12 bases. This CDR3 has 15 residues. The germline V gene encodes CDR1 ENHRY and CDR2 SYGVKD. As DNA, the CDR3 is TGTGCCATCAGTGAGTCTAAGAAAGGGGGCACTGAAGCTTTCTTT. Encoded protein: CAISESKKGGTEAFF.

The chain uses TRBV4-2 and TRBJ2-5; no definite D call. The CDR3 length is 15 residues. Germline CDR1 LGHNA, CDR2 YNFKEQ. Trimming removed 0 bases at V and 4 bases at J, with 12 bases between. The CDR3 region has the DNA TGTGCCAGCAGCCAAGAAAATATCCCGCGAGAGACCCAGTACTTC. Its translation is CASSQENIPRETQYF.

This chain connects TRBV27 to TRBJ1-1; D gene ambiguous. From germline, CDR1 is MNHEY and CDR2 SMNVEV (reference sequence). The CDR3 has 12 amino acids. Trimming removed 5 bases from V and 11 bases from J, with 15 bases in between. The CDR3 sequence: CASSPPGLQAFF. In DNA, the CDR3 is TGTGCCAGCAGTCCGCCCGGACTTCAGGCTTTCTTT.

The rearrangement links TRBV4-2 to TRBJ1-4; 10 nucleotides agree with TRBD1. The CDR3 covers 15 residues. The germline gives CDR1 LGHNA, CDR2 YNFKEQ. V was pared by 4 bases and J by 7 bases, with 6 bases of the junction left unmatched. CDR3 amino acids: CASSRAGQGSEKLFF. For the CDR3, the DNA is TGTGCCAGCAGCCGGGCGGGACAGGGGAGTGAAAAACTGTTTTTT.

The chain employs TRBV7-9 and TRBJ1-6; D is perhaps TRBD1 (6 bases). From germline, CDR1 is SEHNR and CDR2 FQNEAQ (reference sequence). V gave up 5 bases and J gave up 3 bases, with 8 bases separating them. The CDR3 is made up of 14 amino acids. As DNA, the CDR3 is TGTGCCAGCAGCGAACAGGGCTATAATTCACCCCTCCACTTT. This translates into CASSEQGYNSPLHF.

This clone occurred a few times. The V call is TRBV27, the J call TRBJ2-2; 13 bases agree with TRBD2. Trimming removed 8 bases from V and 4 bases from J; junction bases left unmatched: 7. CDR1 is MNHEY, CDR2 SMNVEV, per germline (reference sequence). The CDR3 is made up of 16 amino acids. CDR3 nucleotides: TGTGCCAGCCTGGGGGGACTAGCGGGATTCACCGGGGAGCTGTTTTTT. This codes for CASLGGLAGFTGELFF.

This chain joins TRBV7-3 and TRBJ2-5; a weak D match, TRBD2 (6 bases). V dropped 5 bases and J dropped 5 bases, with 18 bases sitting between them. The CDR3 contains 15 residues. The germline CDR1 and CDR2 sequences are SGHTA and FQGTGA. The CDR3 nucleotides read TGTGCCAGCAGCCCTAGTGGGGGGATGGGGGAGACCCAGTACTTC. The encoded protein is CASSPSGGMGETQYF.

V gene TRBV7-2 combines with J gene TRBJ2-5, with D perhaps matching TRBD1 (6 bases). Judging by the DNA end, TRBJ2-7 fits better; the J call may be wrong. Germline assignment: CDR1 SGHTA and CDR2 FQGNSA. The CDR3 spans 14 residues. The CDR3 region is CASSSHGQFNEQYF. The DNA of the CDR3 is TGTGCCAGCAGCTCTCATGGACAGTTCAACGAGCAGTACTTC.

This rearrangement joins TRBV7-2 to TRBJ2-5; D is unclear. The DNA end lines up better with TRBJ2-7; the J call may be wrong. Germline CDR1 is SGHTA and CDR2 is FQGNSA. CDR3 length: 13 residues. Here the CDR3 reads CASSPEILYEQYF. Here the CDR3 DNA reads TGTGCCAGCAGCCCTGAGATCCTCTACGAGCAGTACTTC.

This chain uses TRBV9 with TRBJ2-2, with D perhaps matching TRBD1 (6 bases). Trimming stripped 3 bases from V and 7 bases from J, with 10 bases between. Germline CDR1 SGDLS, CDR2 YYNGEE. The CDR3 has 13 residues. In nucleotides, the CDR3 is TGTGCCAGCAGCGCAGGGGTGAACGGGGAGCTGTTTTTT. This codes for CASSAGVNGELFF.

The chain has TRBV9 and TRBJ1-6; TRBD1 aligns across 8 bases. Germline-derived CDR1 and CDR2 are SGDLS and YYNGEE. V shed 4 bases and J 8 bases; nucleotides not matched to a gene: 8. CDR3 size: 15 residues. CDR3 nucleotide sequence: TGTGCCAGCAGCCCCAGGACAGGGAAGTATTCACCCCTCCACTTT. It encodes CASSPRTGKYSPLHF.

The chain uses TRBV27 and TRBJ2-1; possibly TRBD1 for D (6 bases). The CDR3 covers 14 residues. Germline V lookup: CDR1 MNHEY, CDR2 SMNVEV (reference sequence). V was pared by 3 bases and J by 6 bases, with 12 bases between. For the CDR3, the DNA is TGTGCCAGCAGTTTGTGGGACACGGTCAATGAGCAGTTCTTC. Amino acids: CASSLWDTVNEQFF.

The CDR3 here is CASTTTATGRTTIYF. Written as DNA, the CDR3 is TGTGCCAGTACTACCACGGCGACCGGGAGGACCACCATATATTTT. This chain joins TRBV19 and TRBJ1-3; D is unresolved. The V end was cut by 7 bases, the J end by 9 bases, with 22 bases between. The CDR3 sequence is 15 residues long. Germline V gene data show CDR1 as LNHDA and CDR2 as SQIVND (reference sequence).

The CDR3 reads CASSWGTGGTEAFF. CDR3 in DNA: TGTGCCAGCAGTTGGGGGACAGGGGGCACTGAAGCTTTCTTT. This chain connects TRBV27 to TRBJ1-1; 11 bases are shared with TRBD1. The CDR3 runs to 14 residues. V gave up 4 bases and J gave up 4 bases; unmatched junction bases: 2. Germline V gene data show CDR1 as MNHEY and CDR2 as SMNVEV (reference sequence).

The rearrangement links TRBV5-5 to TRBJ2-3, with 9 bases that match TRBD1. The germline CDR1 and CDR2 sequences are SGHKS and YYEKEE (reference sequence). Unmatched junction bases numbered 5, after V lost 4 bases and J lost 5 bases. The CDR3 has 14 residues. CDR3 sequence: CASSPDRGRDTQYF. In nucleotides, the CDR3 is TGTGCCAGCAGCCCGGACAGGGGCAGAGATACGCAGTATTTT.

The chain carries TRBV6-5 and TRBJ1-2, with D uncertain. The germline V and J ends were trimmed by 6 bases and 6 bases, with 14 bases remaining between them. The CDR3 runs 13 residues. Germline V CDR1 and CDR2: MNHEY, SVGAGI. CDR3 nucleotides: TGTGCCAGCAGCAACGGACTCGTTAATGGCTACACCTTC. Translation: CASSNGLVNGYTF.

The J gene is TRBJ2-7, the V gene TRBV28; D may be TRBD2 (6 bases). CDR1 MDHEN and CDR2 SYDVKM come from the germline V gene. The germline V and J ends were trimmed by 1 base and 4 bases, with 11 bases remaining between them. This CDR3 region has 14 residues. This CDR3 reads CASSLLAGRYEQYF. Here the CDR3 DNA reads TGTGCCAGCAGTTTATTGGCAGGGAGGTACGAGCAGTACTTC.

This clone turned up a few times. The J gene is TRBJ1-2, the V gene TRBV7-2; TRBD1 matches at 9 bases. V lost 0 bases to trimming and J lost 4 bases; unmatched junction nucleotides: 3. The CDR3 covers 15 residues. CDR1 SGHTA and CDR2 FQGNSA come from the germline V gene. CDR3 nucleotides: TGTGCCAGCAGCTTAGCGACAGGGGGGACCTATGGCTACACCTTC. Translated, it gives CASSLATGGTYGYTF.

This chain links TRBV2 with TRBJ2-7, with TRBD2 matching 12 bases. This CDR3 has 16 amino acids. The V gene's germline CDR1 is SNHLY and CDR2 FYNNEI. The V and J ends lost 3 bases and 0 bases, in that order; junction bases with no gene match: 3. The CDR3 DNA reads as TGTGCCAGCAGTGAGTTGGGACTAGCGGGCTCCTACGAGCAGTACTTC. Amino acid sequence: CASSELGLAGSYEQYF. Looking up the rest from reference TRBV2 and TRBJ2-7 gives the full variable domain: EPEVTQTPSHQVTQMGQEVILRCVPISNHLYFYWYRQILGQKVEFLVSFYNNEISEKSEIFDDQFSVERPDGSNFTLKIRSTKLEDSAMYFCASSELGLAGSYEQYFGPGTRLTVT.